A single sample gave rise to the 21 T cell receptor beta chains below, sequenced in a study of read filtering for tumor transcriptome and immune sequencing (dated by TCRdb to 2018 to 2021). Sequencing was performed on an Illumina HiSeq 4000. TCR libraries were built from roughly 440 ng RNA with the Immunoverse kit, using molecular barcoded adaptors covering alpha/delta and beta/gamma chains. TCRdb reprocessing: public reads trimmed at Q25 with fastp, clones called with MiXCR, in-frame beta chains kept. Every entry covers one CDR3 protein and lists the most common genes and DNA from its rows. The sample records approximately 58,000 distinct CDR3 sequences, more than 9% of which are singletons. The leading ten clones occupy 16% of the sample. Specimen: a population of CD138-negative cells sorted from bone marrow. This sample's cell subset or site label indicates: bone marrow mononuclear cells depleted of CD138+ plasma/myeloma cells by negative magnetic selection. These receptors were collected from a donor older than 35 with multiple myeloma.

This sequence joins TRBV2 and TRBJ2-5; no reliable D call. Germline-derived CDR1 and CDR2 are SNHLY and FYNNEI. The CDR3 loop spans 14 amino acids. The V and J ends lost 3 bases and 5 bases respectively, with 13 bases between them. The CDR3 DNA sequence: TGTGCCAGCAGTGATTTGTCAGCACGGGAGACCCAGTACTTC. Its protein product is CASSDLSARETQYF.

The sample holds many counts of this clonotype. This chain connects TRBV3-1 to TRBJ1-1; a possible D gene is TRBD1 (5 bases). Trimming pared 2 bases from V and 2 bases from J, leaving 9 bases between. Germline V lookup: CDR1 LGHDT, CDR2 YNNKEL (reference sequence). The CDR3 totals 14 residues. The CDR3, as DNA: TGTGCCAGCAGCCAACCGACAGTTAACACTGAAGCTTTCTTT. Its translation: CASSQPTVNTEAFF. Full variable domain (outside the CDR3, taken from reference TRBV3-1 and TRBJ1-1): DTAVSQTPKYLVTQMGNDKSIKCEQNLGHDTMYWYKQDSKKFLKIMFSYNNKELIINETVPNRFSPKSPDKAHLNLHINSLELGDSAVYFCASSQPTVNTEAFFGQGTRLTVV.

This clonotype was picked up many times. CDR3 DNA sequence: TGCAGTGCTAGCCCAGGGGGAAACACTGAAGCTTTCTTT. Its translation is CSASPGGNTEAFF. J is TRBJ1-1 and V is TRBV20-1, with 7 nucleotides matching TRBD1. The germline gives CDR1 DFQATT, CDR2 SNEGSKA (reference sequence). Trimming cost V 3 bases and J 2 bases; bases outside gene matches: 3. This CDR3 region has 13 residues.

As for this clonotype: A much bigger clone sits one base away, suggesting this may be a read error. The chain recombines TRBV4-1 with TRBJ1-5, with 9 bases fitting TRBD1. The length of the CDR3 is 16 residues. Germline CDR1 MGHRA, CDR2 YSYEKL. CDR3: CAGSSRTGVGNQPQHF. DNA for the CDR3: TGCGCCGGCAGCTCTAGGACAGGGGTGGGCAATCAGCCCCAGCATTTT.

This clonotype appeared once. This rearrangement joins TRBV5-1 to TRBJ2-4; 9 bases are shared with TRBD1. This CDR3 spans 15 amino acids. J was trimmed by 8 bases and V by 4 bases; bases with no gene match: 10. Germline lookup yields CDR1 SGHRS and CDR2 YFSETQ. The CDR3, as DNA: TGCGCCAGCAGCCTACAGGGGACAGGGCGAGACATTCAGTACTTC. Its translation: CASSLQGTGRDIQYF.

This clonotype was counted many times. This chain joins TRBV25-1 and TRBJ2-5; D may match TRBD1 or TRBD2 (5 bases each). CDR3 length equals 11 residues. In germline, CDR1 is MGHDK, CDR2 SYGVNS. V lost 11 bases and J 5 bases, leaving 12 bases between the germline ends. The CDR3: CALGVDETQYF. In DNA, the CDR3 is TGTGCCCTGGGGGTGGACGAGACCCAGTACTTC. Filled out from reference TRBV25-1 and TRBJ2-5, the complete variable domain reads EADIYQTPRYLVIGTGKKITLECSQTMGHDKMYWYQQDPGMELHLIHYSYGVNSTEKGDLSSESTVSRIRTEHFPLTLESARPSHTSQYLCALGVDETQYFGPGTRLLVL.

This clonotype was counted ten times or more. The genes are TRBV7-9 and TRBJ1-1, with 8 nucleotides matching TRBD1. This CDR3 comprises 16 residues. After removal of 4 bases from V and 0 bases from J, the junction contained 7 bases not matched to a gene. The germline gives CDR1 SEHNR, CDR2 FQNEAQ (reference sequence). The chain's CDR3 is CASSSQGALMNTEAFF. CDR3 DNA: TGTGCCAGCAGCTCCCAGGGGGCGTTAATGAACACTGAAGCTTTCTTT.

This clonotype was recorded at least ten times. The chain links TRBV2 to TRBJ2-5; 8 bases agree with TRBD2. In germline, CDR1 is SNHLY, CDR2 FYNNEI. The J segment lost 4 bases and the V segment lost 6 bases, leaving 7 bases of the junction unmatched. The CDR3 is 14 residues long. The DNA for the CDR3 is TGTGCCAGCAGGGATCCGGGACTAGGAGAGACCCAGTACTTC. It codes for CASRDPGLGETQYF.

This rearrangement joins TRBV2 to TRBJ1-2; 7 positions match TRBD1. The germline V gene has CDR1 SNHLY and CDR2 FYNNEI. There are 15 residues in the CDR3. With 6 bases clipped from V and 2 bases from J, the junction kept 9 bases outside the gene matches. CDR3 DNA sequence: TGTGCCAGCAGCCGTAACACGGGACAGAACTATGGCTACACCTTC. Its protein is CASSRNTGQNYGYTF.

This clonotype was observed many times. The chain carries TRBV7-2 and TRBJ1-5; D is unresolved. The germline V gene has CDR1 SGHTA and CDR2 FQGNSA. This CDR3 spans 15 amino acids. Trimming took off 4 bases at V and 0 bases at J, with 10 bases between the two ends. CDR3 protein: CASSWTVSSNQPQHF. Here the CDR3 DNA reads TGTGCCAGCAGCTGGACCGTCTCTAGCAATCAGCCCCAGCATTTT.

This clonotype showed up many times. V is TRBV5-1 and J is TRBJ1-1; maybe TRBD1 (6 bases). Germline CDR1 and CDR2: SGHRS and YFSETQ. V lost 6 bases, J lost 0 bases, and 9 bases lay in between. This CDR3 region has 13 residues. The CDR3 DNA is TGCGCCAGCACCCGGACAGTGAACACTGAAGCTTTCTTT. Residues: CASTRTVNTEAFF.

This clonotype was detected many times. The chain employs TRBV29-1 and TRBJ2-5; D is undetermined. The CDR3 has 12 amino acids. Trimming cost V 5 bases and J 1 base, with 8 bases left between them. Germline values: CDR1 SQVTM, CDR2 ANQGSEA. CDR3 loop: CSVRSPQETQYF. The CDR3 DNA is TGCAGCGTTCGGAGCCCCCAAGAGACCCAGTACTTC.

V usage is TRBV20-1 and J usage is TRBJ2-7, with 9 bases aligning to TRBD1. Germline V lookup: CDR1 DFQATT, CDR2 SNEGSKA (reference sequence). The CDR3 is 15 residues long. Trimming removed 2 bases from V and 7 bases from J; junction bases left unmatched: 12. In nucleotides, the CDR3 is TGCAGTGCTAGACCTCCTGAACAGGGGGCGGGGGAGCAGTACTTC. Protein: CSARPPEQGAGEQYF.

This clonotype was picked up many times. The J gene is TRBJ2-7, the V gene TRBV14; D call uncertain. The CDR3 loop spans 15 amino acids. Germline-derived CDR1 and CDR2 are SGHDN and FVKESK. V was cut by 2 bases and J by 3 bases, with 14 bases left in between. In DNA, the CDR3 is TGTGCCAGCAGCCAAAGGCTCGGGTTGGACTACGAGCAGTACTTC. This encodes CASSQRLGLDYEQYF.

In this sample, this clonotype turned up many times. J is TRBJ2-2 and V is TRBV20-1; D not resolved. V lost 2 bases and J lost 0, with 7 bases in between. The CDR3 length is 14 residues. Germline CDR1 and CDR2: DFQATT and SNEGSKA (reference sequence). The CDR3 spells CSARPLTNTGELFF. CDR3 nucleotides: TGCAGTGCTAGACCACTTACGAACACCGGGGAGCTGTTTTTT.

This clonotype was found many times. Compared with germline, one end of the junction differs, possibly owing to a read error. The rearrangement links TRBV5-1 to TRBJ2-1, with 7 positions matching TRBD1. Looked up from germline, CDR1 is SGHRS and CDR2 is YFSETQ. CDR3 length: 13 residues. The CDR3, as DNA: TGTGCCAGCAGAAGGGACAGCTACAATGAGCAGTTCTTC. The encoded protein is CASRRDSYNEQFF. Variable domain in full (rest from reference TRBV5-1 and TRBJ2-1): KAGVTQTPRYLIKTRGQQVTLSCSPISGHRSVSWYQQTPGQGLQFLFEYFSETQRNKGNFPGRFSGRQFSNSRSEMNVSTLELGDSALYLCASRRDSYNEQFFGPGTRLTVL.

The table lists this clonotype with a few counts. The chain employs TRBV5-1 and TRBJ1-1, with 9 nucleotides matching TRBD1. There are 14 residues in the CDR3. Trimming took 4 bases from V and 4 from J; bases not matched to a gene: 5. Germline V CDR1 and CDR2: SGHRS, YFSETQ. The CDR3 reads CASSHGTGSTEAFF. CDR3 nucleotide sequence: TGCGCCAGCAGCCACGGGACAGGGTCCACTGAAGCTTTCTTT.

This clonotype was seen repeatedly, ten times or more. The chain has TRBV3-1 and TRBJ2-1; 8 bases line up with TRBD2. CDR1 is LGHDT, CDR2 YNNKEL, per germline (reference sequence). With V trimmed by 4 bases and J by 5 bases, 13 bases remained unmatched. The CDR3 has 17 residues. The CDR3 DNA is TGTGCCAGCAGCCCACGTCACCTAGCGGGCCGTCACAATGAGCAGTTCTTC. This encodes CASSPRHLAGRHNEQFF.

With respect to this clonotype: It may be a read error: a sequence one base away is much more abundant. The chain is built from TRBV6-1 and TRBJ2-7; 10 bases line up with TRBD2. The germline CDR1 and CDR2 sequences are MNHNS and SASEGT. The CDR3 is 11 residues long. In DNA form, the CDR3 reads TGTTCCAGCGGGGGGGCCCACGAGCAGTACTTC. Its protein is CSSGGAHEQYF.

This clonotype was counted ten times or more. The genes are TRBV29-1 and TRBJ1-2; D remains unclear. The V gene's germline CDR1 is SQVTM and CDR2 ANQGSEA. Trimming took 5 bases from V and 0 from J, leaving 13 bases between them. The CDR3 loop spans 14 amino acids. The CDR3 protein is CSVQSTKANYGYTF. The CDR3 DNA follows: TGCAGCGTTCAGTCAACAAAAGCTAACTATGGCTACACCTTC.

This clonotype was detected ten times or more. This chain links TRBV19 with TRBJ2-7, with 8 bases fitting TRBD1. V gave up 9 bases and J gave up 7 bases; unmatched junction bases: 8. Germline CDR1 is LNHDA and CDR2 is SQIVND (reference sequence). The CDR3 is 12 residues long. CDR3 sequence (DNA): TGTGCCAGAAAGGACAGGGAAGAAGAGCAGTACTTC. This encodes CARKDREEEQYF.